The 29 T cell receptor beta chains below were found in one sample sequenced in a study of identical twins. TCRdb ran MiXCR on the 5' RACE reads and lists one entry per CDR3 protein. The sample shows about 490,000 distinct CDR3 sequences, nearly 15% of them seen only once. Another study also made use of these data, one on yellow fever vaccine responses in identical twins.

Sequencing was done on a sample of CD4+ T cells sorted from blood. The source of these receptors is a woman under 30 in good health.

This chain's CDR3 is CAISRTGGENYGYTF. The CDR3 DNA sequence: TGTGCCATCAGCCGGACAGGGGGAGAAAACTATGGCTACACCTTC. The V and J genes are TRBV10-3 and TRBJ1-2, with 10 bases fitting TRBD1. V shed 6 bases, J shed 2 bases, and the junction held 6 bases outside the gene matches. Germline V gives CDR1 ENHRY, CDR2 SYGVKD. The CDR3 has 15 residues.

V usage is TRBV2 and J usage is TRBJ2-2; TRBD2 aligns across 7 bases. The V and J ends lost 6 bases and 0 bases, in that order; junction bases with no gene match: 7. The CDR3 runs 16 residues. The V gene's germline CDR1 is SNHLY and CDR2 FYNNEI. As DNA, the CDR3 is TGTGCCAGCAGCGCCGCGACTAGCTCGAACACCGGGGAGCTGTTTTTT. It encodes CASSAATSSNTGELFF.

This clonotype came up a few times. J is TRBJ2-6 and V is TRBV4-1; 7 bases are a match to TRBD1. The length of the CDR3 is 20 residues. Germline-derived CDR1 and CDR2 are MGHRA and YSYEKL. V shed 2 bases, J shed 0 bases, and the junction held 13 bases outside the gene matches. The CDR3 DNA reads TGCGCCAGCAGCCAATTCGCCGGGACAGCCGCCCCCTCTGGGGCCAACGTCCTGACTTTC. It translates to CASSQFAGTAAPSGANVLTF.

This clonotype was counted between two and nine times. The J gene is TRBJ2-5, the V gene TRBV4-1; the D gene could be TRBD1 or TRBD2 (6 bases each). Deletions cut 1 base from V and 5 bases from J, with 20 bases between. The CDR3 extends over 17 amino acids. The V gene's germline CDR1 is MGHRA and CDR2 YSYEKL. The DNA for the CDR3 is TGCGCCAGCAGCCAAGCGAGGAGGCCTAGAGGGGGGGAGACCCAGTACTTC. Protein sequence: CASSQARRPRGGETQYF.

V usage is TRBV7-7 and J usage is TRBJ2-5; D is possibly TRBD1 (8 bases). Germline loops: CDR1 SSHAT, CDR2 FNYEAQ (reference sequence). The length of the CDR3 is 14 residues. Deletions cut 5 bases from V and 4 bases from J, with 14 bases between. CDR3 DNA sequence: TGTGCCAGCAGCGCGGACAGGGAGGGAGAGACCCAGTACTTC. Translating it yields CASSADREGETQYF.

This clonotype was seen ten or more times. The CDR3 sequence: CSAAQFENTEAFF. The CDR3 DNA reads as TGCAGCGCTGCACAGTTCGAGAACACTGAAGCTTTCTTT. V is TRBV29-1 and J is TRBJ1-1; no reliable D call. Germline CDR1 and CDR2: SQVTM and ANQGSEA. The CDR3 is 13 residues long. Trimming took off 7 bases at V and 1 base at J, with 13 bases between the two ends.

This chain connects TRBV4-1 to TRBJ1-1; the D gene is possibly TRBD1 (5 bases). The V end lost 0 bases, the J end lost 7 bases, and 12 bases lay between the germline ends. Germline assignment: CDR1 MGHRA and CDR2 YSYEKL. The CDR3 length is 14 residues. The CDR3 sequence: CASSQEGVPIEAFF. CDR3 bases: TGCGCCAGCAGCCAAGAAGGGGTTCCCATTGAAGCTTTCTTT.

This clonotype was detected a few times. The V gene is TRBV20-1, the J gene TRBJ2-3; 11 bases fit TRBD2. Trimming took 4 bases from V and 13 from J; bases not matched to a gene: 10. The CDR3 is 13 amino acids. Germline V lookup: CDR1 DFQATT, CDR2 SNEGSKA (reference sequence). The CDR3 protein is CSATISGRAQEYF. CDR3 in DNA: TGCAGTGCTACTATTAGCGGGAGGGCCCAGGAGTATTTT.

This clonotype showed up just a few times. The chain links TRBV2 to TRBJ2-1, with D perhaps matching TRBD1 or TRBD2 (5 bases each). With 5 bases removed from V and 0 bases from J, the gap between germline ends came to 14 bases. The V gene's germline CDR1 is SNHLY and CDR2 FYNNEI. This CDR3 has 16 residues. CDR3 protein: CASSRDRKSSYNEQFF. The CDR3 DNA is TGTGCCAGCAGTAGGGACCGTAAGAGCTCCTACAATGAGCAGTTCTTC.

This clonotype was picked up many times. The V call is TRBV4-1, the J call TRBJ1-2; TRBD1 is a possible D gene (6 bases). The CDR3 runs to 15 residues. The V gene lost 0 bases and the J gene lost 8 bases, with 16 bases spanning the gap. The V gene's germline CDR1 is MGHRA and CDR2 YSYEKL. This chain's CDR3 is CASSQDVGTRKGYTF. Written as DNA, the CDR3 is TGCGCCAGCAGCCAAGATGTAGGGACAAGGAAGGGCTACACCTTC.

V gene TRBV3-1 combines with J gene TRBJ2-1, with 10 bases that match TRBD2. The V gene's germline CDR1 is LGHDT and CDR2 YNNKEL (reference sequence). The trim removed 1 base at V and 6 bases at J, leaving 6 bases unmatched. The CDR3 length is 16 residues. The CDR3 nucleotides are TGTGCCAGCAGCCAAGCACTAGCGGGATCTTTCAATGAGCAGTTCTTC. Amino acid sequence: CASSQALAGSFNEQFF.

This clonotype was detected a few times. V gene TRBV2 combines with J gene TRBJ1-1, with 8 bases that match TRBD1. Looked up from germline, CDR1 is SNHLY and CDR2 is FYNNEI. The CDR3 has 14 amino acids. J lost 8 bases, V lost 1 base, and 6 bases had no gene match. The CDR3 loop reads CASSEGRGQEEAFF. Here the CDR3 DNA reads TGTGCCAGCAGTGAAGGTCGGGGACAGGAGGAAGCTTTCTTT.

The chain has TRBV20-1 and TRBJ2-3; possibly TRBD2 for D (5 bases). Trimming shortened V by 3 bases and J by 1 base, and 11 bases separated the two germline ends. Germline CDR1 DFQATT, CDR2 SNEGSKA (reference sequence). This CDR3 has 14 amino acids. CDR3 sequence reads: CSASPGLGTDTQYF. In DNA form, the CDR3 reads TGCAGTGCTAGCCCGGGGTTGGGCACAGATACGCAGTATTTT.

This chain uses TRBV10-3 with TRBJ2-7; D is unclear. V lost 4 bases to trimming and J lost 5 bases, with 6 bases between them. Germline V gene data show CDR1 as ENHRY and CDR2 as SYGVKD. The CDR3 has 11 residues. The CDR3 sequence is CAISVVDEQYF. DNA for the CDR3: TGTGCCATCAGTGTAGTGGACGAGCAGTACTTC.

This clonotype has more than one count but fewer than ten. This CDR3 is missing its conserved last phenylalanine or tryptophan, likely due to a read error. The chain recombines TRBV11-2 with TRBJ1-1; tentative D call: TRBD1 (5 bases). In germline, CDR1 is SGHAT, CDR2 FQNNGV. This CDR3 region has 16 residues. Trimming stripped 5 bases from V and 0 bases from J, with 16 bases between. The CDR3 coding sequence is TGTGCCAGCAGCCTAAGGGGAGACAGCCTGAACACTGAAGCTTTCCTT. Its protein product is CASSLRGDSLNTEAFL.

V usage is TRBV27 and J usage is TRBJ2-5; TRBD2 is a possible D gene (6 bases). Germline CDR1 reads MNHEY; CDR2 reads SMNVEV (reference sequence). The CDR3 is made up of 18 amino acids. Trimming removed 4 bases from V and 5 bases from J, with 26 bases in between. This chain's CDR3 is CASSWIPSERLLGETQYF. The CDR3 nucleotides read TGTGCCAGCAGTTGGATCCCTAGCGAACGCCTGCTGGGGGAGACCCAGTACTTC.

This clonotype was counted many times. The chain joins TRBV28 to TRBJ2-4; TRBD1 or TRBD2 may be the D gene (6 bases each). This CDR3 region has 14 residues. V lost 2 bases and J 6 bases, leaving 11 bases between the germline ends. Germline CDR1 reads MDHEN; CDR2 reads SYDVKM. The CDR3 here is CASSLGRGGNIQYF. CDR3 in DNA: TGTGCCAGCAGTTTAGGCAGGGGAGGAAACATTCAGTACTTC.

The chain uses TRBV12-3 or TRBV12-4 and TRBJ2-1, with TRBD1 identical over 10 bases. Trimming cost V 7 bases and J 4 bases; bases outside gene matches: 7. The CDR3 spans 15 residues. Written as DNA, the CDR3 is TGTGCCAGCACCCTACGGGACAGGGGATACAATGAGCAGTTCTTC. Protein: CASTLRDRGYNEQFF.

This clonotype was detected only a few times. The CDR3 loop reads CASSYSRTANTGELFF. The DNA of the CDR3 is TGTGCCAGCAGTTACTCCCGGACAGCGAACACCGGGGAGCTGTTTTTT. The chain carries TRBV6-2 or TRBV6-3 and TRBJ2-2, with D tentatively TRBD1 (6 bases). CDR1 and CDR2 from the germline V gene are MNHEY and SVGEGT. The V and J ends lost 0 bases and 0 bases respectively, with 8 bases between them. CDR3 length: 16 amino acids.

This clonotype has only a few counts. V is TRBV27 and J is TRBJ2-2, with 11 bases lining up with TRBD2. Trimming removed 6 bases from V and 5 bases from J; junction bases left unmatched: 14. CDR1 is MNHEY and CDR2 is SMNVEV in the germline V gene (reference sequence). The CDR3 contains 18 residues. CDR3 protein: CASSSGLAGVFLTGELFF. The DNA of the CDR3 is TGTGCCAGCAGCTCCGGACTAGCGGGTGTTTTTTTGACCGGGGAGCTGTTTTTT.

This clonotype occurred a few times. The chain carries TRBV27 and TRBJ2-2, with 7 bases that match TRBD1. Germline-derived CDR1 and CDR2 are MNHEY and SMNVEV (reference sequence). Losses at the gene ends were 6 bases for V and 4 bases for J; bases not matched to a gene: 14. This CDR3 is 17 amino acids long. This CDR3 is CASSADRLTGATGELFF. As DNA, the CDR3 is TGTGCCAGCAGCGCCGACAGACTCACAGGGGCCACCGGGGAGCTGTTTTTT.

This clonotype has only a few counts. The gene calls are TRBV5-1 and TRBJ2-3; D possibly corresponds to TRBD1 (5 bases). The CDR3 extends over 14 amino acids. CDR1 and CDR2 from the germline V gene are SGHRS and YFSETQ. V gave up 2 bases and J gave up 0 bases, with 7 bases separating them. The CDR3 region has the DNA TGCGCCAGCAGCTTTCAGGGAAGCACAGATACGCAGTATTTT. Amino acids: CASSFQGSTDTQYF. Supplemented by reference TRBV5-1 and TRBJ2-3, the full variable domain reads KAGVTQTPRYLIKTRGQQVTLSCSPISGHRSVSWYQQTPGQGLQFLFEYFSETQRNKGNFPGRFSGRQFSNSRSEMNVSTLELGDSALYLCASSFQGSTDTQYFGPGTRLTVL.

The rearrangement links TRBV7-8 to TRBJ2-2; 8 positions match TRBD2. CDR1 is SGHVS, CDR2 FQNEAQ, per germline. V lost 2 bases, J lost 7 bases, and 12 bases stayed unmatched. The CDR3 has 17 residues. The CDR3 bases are TGTGCCAGCAGCTTAAACGGAAACGGGAGGGCCCTCGGGGAGCTGTTTTTT. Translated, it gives CASSLNGNGRALGELFF.

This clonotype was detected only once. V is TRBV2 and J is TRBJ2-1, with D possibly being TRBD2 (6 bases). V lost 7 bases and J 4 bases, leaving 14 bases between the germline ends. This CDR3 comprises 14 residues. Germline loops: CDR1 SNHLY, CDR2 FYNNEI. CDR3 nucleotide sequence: TGTGCCAGCAACGGACTAACGGGGTACAATGAGCAGTTCTTC. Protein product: CASNGLTGYNEQFF.

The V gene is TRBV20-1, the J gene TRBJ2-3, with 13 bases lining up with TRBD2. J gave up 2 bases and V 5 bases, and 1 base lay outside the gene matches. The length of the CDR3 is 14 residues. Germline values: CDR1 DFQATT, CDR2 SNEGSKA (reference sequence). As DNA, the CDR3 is TGCAGTGCTGGACTAGCGGGGGTCACAGATACGCAGTATTTT. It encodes CSAGLAGVTDTQYF.

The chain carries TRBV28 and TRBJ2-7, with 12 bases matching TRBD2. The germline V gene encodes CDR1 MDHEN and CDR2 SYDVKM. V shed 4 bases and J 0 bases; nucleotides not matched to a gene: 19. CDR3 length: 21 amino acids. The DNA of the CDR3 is TGTGCCAGCAGTTACCGACAGCCCTGGACTAGCGGGATCCTCACCTCCTACGAGCAGTACTTC. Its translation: CASSYRQPWTSGILTSYEQYF.

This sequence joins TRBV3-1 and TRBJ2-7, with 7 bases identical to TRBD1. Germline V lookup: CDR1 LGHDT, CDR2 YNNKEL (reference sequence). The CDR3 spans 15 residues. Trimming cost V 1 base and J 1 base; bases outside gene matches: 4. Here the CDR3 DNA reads TGTGCCAGCAGCCAAGGGGGCAGGGGGTCCTACGAGCAGTACGTC. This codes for CASSQGGRGSYEQYV.

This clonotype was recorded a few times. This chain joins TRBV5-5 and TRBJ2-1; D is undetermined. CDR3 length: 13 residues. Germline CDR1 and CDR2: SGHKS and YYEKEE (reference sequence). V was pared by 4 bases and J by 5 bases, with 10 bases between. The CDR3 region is CASSHGPDNEQFF. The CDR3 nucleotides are TGTGCCAGCAGCCATGGACCCGACAATGAGCAGTTCTTC.

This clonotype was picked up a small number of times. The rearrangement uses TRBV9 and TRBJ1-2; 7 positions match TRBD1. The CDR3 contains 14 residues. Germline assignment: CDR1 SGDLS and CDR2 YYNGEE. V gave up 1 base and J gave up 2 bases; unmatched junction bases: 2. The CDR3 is CASSVSQGNYGYTF. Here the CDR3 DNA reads TGTGCCAGCAGCGTATCACAGGGGAACTATGGCTACACCTTC. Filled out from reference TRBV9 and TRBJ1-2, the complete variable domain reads DSGVTQTPKHLITATGQRVTLRCSPRSGDLSVYWYQQSLDQGLQFLIQYYNGEERAKGNILERFSAQQFPDLHSELNLSSLELGDSALYFCASSVSQGNYGYTFGSGTRLTVV.